The clone carrying this T cell receptor (beta chain) was observed a few times. Its target is not known. This specimen belongs to a study of T cell repertoires in cytomegalovirus infection. General study findings and limits: It was HLA-C-restricted CMV-specific TCR beta clonotypes that dominated the response ex vivo.

TCRdb re-analysed the reads in MiXCR, keeping a single row per CDR3 protein. Among 150,000 to 200,000 distinct CDR3 sequences listed, 28% were seen once. Trimming pared 3 bases from V and 6 bases from J, leaving 5 bases between. The germline CDR1 and CDR2 sequences are MDHEN and SYDVKM. CDR3 length: 11 amino acids. Sample: PBMCs. This clonotype was sampled from a human donor in good health (CMV status not recorded). Some clones in this sample may be carry-over from other donors' samples. The chain carries TRBV28 and TRBJ1-1; no clear D gene. The CDR3 nucleotides are TGTGCCAGCAGTTTGGACGCTGAAGCTTTCTTT. This gives the protein CASSLDAEAFF.